A single sample is the source of the 20 T cell receptor beta chains below, sequenced in a study of shared clonotypes between healthy human individuals. Positively selected for CCR7, the CD45RO-negative cells used as naive CD8 cells excluded terminally differentiated effector memory CD45RA+ cells. Data came from immunoSEQ multiplex PCR; TCRdb stores just in-frame clones and leaves some out. The table lists some 2.1 million clones, less than 95% of them singletons. Sequencing used naive CD8+ T cells sorted from blood. All receptors derive from a man between 18 and 29 years old in good health.

The V gene is TRBV10-2, the J gene TRBJ2-5; D not certain. The germline V and J ends were trimmed by 0 bases and 0 bases, with 14 bases remaining between them. This CDR3 has 17 amino acids. Germline CDR1 and CDR2: WSHSY and SAAADI. CDR3 bases: TGCGCCAGCAGTGAGTCTAAAGGCACCCCCTACCAAGAGACCCAGTACTTC. It codes for CASSESKGTPYQETQYF.

V usage is TRBV6-5 and J usage is TRBJ2-1; 7 bases line up with TRBD2. The CDR3 consists of 14 residues. Germline values: CDR1 MNHEY, CDR2 SVGAGI. Trimming cost V 2 bases and J 8 bases; bases outside gene matches: 6. This chain's CDR3 is CASSYLGLRDEQFF. As DNA, the CDR3 is TGTGCCAGCAGTTACCTGGGACTACGGGATGAGCAGTTCTTC.

This clone appeared a single time. The V gene is TRBV28, the J gene TRBJ2-7; TRBD1 might be the D (6 bases). The V gene lost 5 bases and the J gene lost 5 bases, with 22 bases spanning the gap. This CDR3 comprises 16 residues. Germline CDR1 is MDHEN and CDR2 is SYDVKM. The CDR3 DNA sequence: TGTGCCAGCAGTCCCACCGGGGTACAGGGTTACGACGAGCAGTACTTC. It specifies CASSPTGVQGYDEQYF.

CDR3 residues: CASSLEGVYNEQFF. CDR3 sequence (DNA): TGTGCCAGCAGCTTGGAGGGAGTTTACAATGAGCAGTTCTTC. V and J are TRBV5-8 and TRBJ2-1, with TRBD2 as a possible D gene (5 bases). CDR3 length: 14 amino acids. The germline V gene has CDR1 SGHTS and CDR2 YDEGEE. The ends were cut back, 0 bases at V and 4 bases at J, with 8 bases in the middle.

This clone was detected only once. The chain links TRBV5-1 to TRBJ1-5; no definite D call. The germline V gene has CDR1 SGHRS and CDR2 YFSETQ. The CDR3 has 16 amino acids. V dropped 1 base and J dropped 6 bases, with 17 bases sitting between them. The CDR3 region has the DNA TGCGCCAGCAGCTTGCCCAACCGGGTCGGCAGTCAGCCCCAGCATTTT. Amino acid sequence: CASSLPNRVGSQPQHF.

The chain recombines TRBV5-1 with TRBJ1-3, with D unclear. The CDR3 runs to 17 residues. The V gene's germline CDR1 is SGHRS and CDR2 YFSETQ. V lost 4 bases, J lost 0 bases, and 17 bases lay in between. The CDR3 sequence: CASSPRAASTSGNTIYF. The CDR3 bases are TGCGCCAGCAGCCCTCGGGCGGCCAGCACCTCTGGAAACACCATATATTTT.

The rearrangement joins TRBV5-8 to TRBJ1-3; D unresolved. Trimming removed 4 bases at V and 0 bases at J, with 11 bases between. Germline V gene data show CDR1 as SGHTS and CDR2 as YDEGEE. The CDR3 has 15 amino acids. As DNA, the CDR3 is TGTGCCAGCAGCCGGACGCCTGTCTCTGGAAACACCATATATTTT. Encoded protein: CASSRTPVSGNTIYF. Full variable domain (remainder filled in from reference TRBV5-8 and TRBJ1-3): EAGVTQSPTHLIKTRGQQATLRCSPISGHTSVYWYQQALGLGLQFLLWYDEGEERNRGNFPPRFSGRQFPNYSSELNVNALELEDSALYLCASSRTPVSGNTIYFGEGSWLTVV.

This clone has a single count. The chain joins TRBV7-9 to TRBJ2-7, with D tentatively TRBD2 (6 bases). V gave up 3 bases and J gave up 7 bases, with 10 bases separating them. Germline loops: CDR1 SEHNR, CDR2 FQNEAQ (reference sequence). The length of the CDR3 is 12 residues. In nucleotides, the CDR3 is TGTGCCAGCAGCTTCAGTGGGAGGGAGCAGTACTTC. Translation gives CASSFSGREQYF.

This chain links TRBV7-9 with TRBJ1-4; D is ambiguous. CDR1 and CDR2 (germline): SEHNR, FQNEAQ (reference sequence). V lost 5 bases and J lost 1, with 8 bases in between. The CDR3 runs to 14 residues. CDR3 DNA sequence: TGTGCCAGCAGCGGACCGGGAACTAATGAAAAACTGTTTTTT. Its protein is CASSGPGTNEKLFF.

Comment on this clone: Other DNA sequences in this sample translate to the same CDR3. CDR3 bases: TGTGCCAGCAGCTTAGCGGGGAGCTCCTACGAGCAGTACTTC. Amino acids: CASSLAGSSYEQYF. V usage is TRBV7-8 and J usage is TRBJ2-7; TRBD2 is a possible D gene (5 bases). Looked up from germline, CDR1 is SGHVS and CDR2 is FQNEAQ. The V end lost 0 bases, the J end lost 0 bases, and 6 bases lay between the germline ends. The CDR3 totals 14 residues. Using reference TRBV7-8 and TRBJ2-7 for the parts outside the CDR3, the full variable domain is GAGVSQSPRYKVAKRGQDVALRCDPISGHVSLFWYQQALGQGPEFLTYFQNEAQLDKSGLPSDRFFAERPEGSVSTLKIQRTQQEDSAVYLCASSLAGSSYEQYFGPGTRLTVT.

Note on this clone: One base away lies a much larger clone, so this may be a sequencing read error. The sample carries other DNA sequences with the same CDR3. The V call is TRBV5-6, the J call TRBJ2-7; D is unresolved. Looked up from germline, CDR1 is SGHDT and CDR2 is YYEEEE. CDR3 length: 11 amino acids. Trimming left V 5 bases short and J 3 bases short, with 6 bases between. In nucleotides, the CDR3 is TGTGCCAGCAGTTTAGACTACGAGCAGTACTTC. Protein sequence: CASSLDYEQYF.

The chain employs TRBV5-1 and TRBJ2-7; 9 bases align to TRBD1. V was pared by 0 bases and J by 6 bases, with 4 bases of the junction left unmatched. This CDR3 comprises 14 residues. Germline CDR1 is SGHRS and CDR2 is YFSETQ. The CDR3 protein is CASSLGQGVVEQYF. CDR3 nucleotide sequence: TGCGCCAGCAGCTTGGGACAGGGGGTAGTCGAGCAGTACTTC.

In nucleotides, the CDR3 is TGTGCCAGCAGTCCTTCCCGACCCTACACCGGGGAGCTGTTTTTT. It specifies CASSPSRPYTGELFF. V usage is TRBV27 and J usage is TRBJ2-2, with D hard to call. The V gene's germline CDR1 is MNHEY and CDR2 SMNVEV (reference sequence). The V end was cut by 5 bases, the J end by 3 bases, with 13 bases between. The CDR3 covers 15 residues.

V gene TRBV6-5 combines with J gene TRBJ1-6, with unresolved D. Germline lookup yields CDR1 MNHEY and CDR2 SVGAGI. V was pared by 0 bases and J by 7 bases, with 10 bases between. The CDR3 runs 15 residues. CDR3 residues: CASSYSAGDNSPLHF. The CDR3 DNA is TGTGCCAGCAGTTACTCGGCAGGTGACAATTCACCCCTCCACTTT.

The chain joins TRBV2 to TRBJ2-7; D gene ambiguous. Between the trimmed V and J ends, which lost 3 bases and 3 bases, there was a span of 12 bases. Germline CDR1 and CDR2: SNHLY and FYNNEI. The CDR3 is 14 residues long. This chain's CDR3 is CASSESSNHYEQYF. CDR3 nucleotide sequence: TGTGCCAGCAGTGAGTCTTCTAACCACTACGAGCAGTACTTC.

V gene TRBV27 combines with J gene TRBJ2-7; possibly TRBD2 for D (6 bases). In germline, CDR1 is MNHEY, CDR2 SMNVEV (reference sequence). The CDR3 spans 13 residues. V lost 3 bases, J lost 7 bases, and 13 bases lay in between. CDR3 region: CASSLSGSQEQYF. CDR3 coding DNA: TGTGCCAGCAGTTTGTCCGGGAGCCAAGAGCAGTACTTC.

This clone was observed a single time. The chain is built from TRBV12-2 and TRBJ2-5; TRBD1 reflects the table's D call only, with no check against the DNA. TRBV12-2 is assigned pseudogene status. The CDR3 covers 15 residues. The CDR3 protein is CASRTYRGATETQYF. CDR3 bases: TGTGCAAGTCGCACATACAGGGGCGCAACGGAGACCCAGTACTTC.

The V gene is TRBV7-2, the J gene TRBJ2-2; 9 nucleotides agree with TRBD2. The V gene's germline CDR1 is SGHTA and CDR2 FQGNSA. The CDR3 loop spans 19 amino acids. Trimming cost V 3 bases and J 1 base; bases outside gene matches: 12. CDR3 region: CASSFLMVAGAENTGELFF. As DNA, the CDR3 is TGTGCCAGCAGCTTTTTGATGGTAGCGGGAGCGGAGAACACCGGGGAGCTGTTTTTT.

This sequence joins TRBV10-2 and TRBJ2-3; tentative D call: TRBD2 (5 bases). Germline CDR1 is WSHSY and CDR2 is SAAADI. The CDR3 loop spans 16 amino acids. Trimming cost V 0 bases and J 2 bases, with 12 bases left between them. The CDR3 protein is CASSESQFRDTDTQYF. The CDR3 DNA reads as TGCGCCAGCAGTGAGTCGCAGTTCCGGGACACAGATACGCAGTATTTT.

The chain recombines TRBV10-1 with TRBJ1-6; tentatively, D is TRBD1 (5 bases). Between the trimmed V and J ends, which lost 9 bases and 0 bases, there was a span of 9 bases. This CDR3 is built from 14 residues. Germline V gene lookup returns CDR1 WNHNN and CDR2 SYGVQD (reference sequence). For the CDR3, the DNA is TGCGCCAGGGCAGGGAGCTCCTATAATTCACCCCTCCACTTT. This translates into CARAGSSYNSPLHF.